The entry below gives a single T cell receptor beta chain sequence along with its context. Original methodology: By means of reference gene primer amplification, nucleated cell counts were estimated. Assay used: immunoSEQ multiplex PCR; TCRdb lists only in-frame clones, some missing. From that table come the V and J calls and clone size; the DNA was used to work out D and trimming. The sample gives 150,000 to 200,000 clones, 75% to 90% of which show up once; approximately 10% is in the top ten. The data derive from a study of blood T cell repertoires in COVID-19. Study overall: Samples of COVID-19 (acute and convalescent) were obtained from the United States, Italy and Spain. PBMCs, B-cell-depleted T cells, or T cells were the source of the cDNA or gDNA that made up the material.

The germline CDR1 and CDR2 sequences are GTSNPN and SVGIG (reference sequence). The CDR3 covers 11 residues. V dropped 2 bases and J dropped 6 bases, with 7 bases sitting between them. The sequenced sample consisted of peripheral blood. The chain carries TRBV30 and TRBJ1-2; maybe TRBD1 (5 bases). This clonotype was sampled from a human donor in a cohort sampled during active COVID-19. The CDR3 here is CAWSLGHGYTF. Here the CDR3 DNA reads TGTGCCTGGAGTTTGGGGCATGGCTACACCTTC.